Listed below are T cell receptor beta chains from one sample, sequenced in a study of shared clonotypes between healthy human individuals. Sequencing was performed with immunoSEQ multiplex PCR; in TCRdb, only in-frame clones are kept and a portion is missing. The sample consists of 600,000 to 750,000 clones, roughly 72% of them appearing once. Sequencing was performed on memory CD4+ T cells sorted from blood. Receptors originate from a woman in her 30s in good health. The CDR3 runs from the conserved cysteine through the conserved F or W. The D gene is left open where the match is weak. The listing skips clone size in some rows; elsewhere it reads once, few, many or a size class.

cdr3_nt cdr3_aa cdr3_length clone_size d_call j_call v_call
TGTGCCAGCAGACTCGGGACAGGTGGATACGAGCAGTACTTC CASRLGTGGYEQYF 14 once TRBD1 TRBJ2-7 TRBV27
TGCAGCGTTGTTGCTAGCGGGAGACCCTACGAGCAGTACTTC CSVVASGRPYEQYF 14 NA TRBD2 TRBJ2-7 TRBV29-1
TGCGCCAGCAGCCAACTTCGGGGCCTAGGAGGGCCCGGGGAGCTGTTTTTT CASSQLRGLGGPGELFF 17 NA NA TRBJ2-2 TRBV5-1
TGTGCCAGCAGCAGCGGGACAGCCGTTCGCGAAAAACTGTTTTTT CASSSGTAVREKLFF 15 NA TRBD1 TRBJ1-4 TRBV5-4
TGCGCCAGCAGCCGAGCGGGGGGAAGAGGGGTCACTGAAGCTTTCTTT CASSRAGGRGVTEAFF 16 many NA TRBJ1-1 TRBV5-1
TGTGCCAGCAGTGGATTAATTTACACTGAAGCTTTCTTT CASSGLIYTEAFF 13 NA NA TRBJ1-1 TRBV6-1
TGTGCCAGCAGTGACGCGAGAGTTAGCAATCAGCCCCAGCATTTT CASSDARVSNQPQHF 15 NA NA TRBJ1-5 TRBV2
TGCGCCAGCAGCTCCATCGGTACCGACACCGGGGAGCTGTTTTTT CASSSIGTDTGELFF 15 few NA TRBJ2-2 TRBV5-1
TGTGCCAGCAGTTTATCCGGACTAGTCTACGAGCAGTACTTC CASSLSGLVYEQYF 14 NA TRBD2 TRBJ2-7 TRBV27
TGTGCCAGCTCAACAGGAGGATCCTACGAGCAGTACTTC CASSTGGSYEQYF 13 NA NA TRBJ2-7 TRBV2
TGTGCCTGGAGCGAGGGGGGCGGCTACACCTTC CAWSEGGGYTF 11 NA NA TRBJ1-2 TRBV30
TGTGCCAGCAGGGACCCGTGGCGAGCTTTCTTT CASRDPWRAFF 11 NA NA TRBJ1-1 TRBV6-5
TGTGCCAGCTCAGGGGGAGATAGAGAGACCCAGTACTTC CASSGGDRETQYF 13 NA NA TRBJ2-5 TRBV18
TGTGCCAGTAGTATAAGTGTACAGGGCTATCAGCCCCAGCATTTT CASSISVQGYQPQHF 15 NA NA TRBJ1-5 TRBV19
TGTGCCAGCAGTTACACCGGACAGGGGCGGGGGACTGAAGCTTTCTTT CASSYTGQGRGTEAFF 16 NA TRBD1 TRBJ1-1 TRBV6-6
TGCGCCAGCAGTGAGGACGGTTACTCTGGAAACACCATATATTTT CASSEDGYSGNTIYF 15 NA NA TRBJ1-3 TRBV10-2
TGTGCCAGCAGTGATACGTCAGGTCCCAGGGGCTCCTACAATGAGCAGTTCTTC CASSDTSGPRGSYNEQFF 18 NA NA TRBJ2-1 TRBV25-1
TGTGCCTGGAGCGTCCGGTTCGAGGAGACCCAGTACTTC CAWSVRFEETQYF 13 NA NA TRBJ2-5 TRBV30
TGCGCCAGCAGCCCCCCCGGGACTAGCGAGGTCTACGAGCAGTACTTC CASSPPGTSEVYEQYF 16 once TRBD2 TRBJ2-7 TRBV5-1
TGTGCCAGCAGCGTAGCCGGGAGGGCCAGGAATGAGCAGTTCTTC CASSVAGRARNEQFF 15 NA TRBD2 TRBJ2-1 TRBV9
TGTGCCTGGAGTGTTTGGAGCGGGGTTTCTAACAATGAGCAGTTCTTC CAWSVWSGVSNNEQFF 16 NA TRBD2 TRBJ2-1 TRBV30
TGTGCCACGGGTTTTCCCGGCAATGAGCAGTTCTTC CATGFPGNEQFF 12 NA NA TRBJ2-1 TRBV19
TGTGCCAGCATGGGGGTTCTAGGGACCCAGTACTTC CASMGVLGTQYF 12 NA NA TRBJ2-5 TRBV6-5
TGTGCCAGCAGTGGAAGTATTAAGGGCACTGAAGCTTTCTTT CASSGSIKGTEAFF 14 NA NA TRBJ1-1 TRBV6-1
TGTGCCAGCAGCCGCCTTGGAGGGACGGGAGATACGCAGTATTTT CASSRLGGTGDTQYF 15 NA NA TRBJ2-3 TRBV11-2
TGTGCCAGCTCACCAATGGGTTTAGGAAACACCATATATTTT CASSPMGLGNTIYF 14 NA NA TRBJ1-3 TRBV18
TGTGCCAGCGCTGAACCTCCGGGACATACCGAAGCTTTCTTT CASAEPPGHTEAFF 14 few NA TRBJ1-1 TRBV6-1
TGTGCCAGTAGTCTATCTCGGCGGGGGGCGGGAGAGACCCAGTACTTC CASSLSRRGAGETQYF 16 NA TRBD2 TRBJ2-5 TRBV19
TGTGCCAGCAGCCCACAGGGGGGGTTAACAGATACGCAGTATTTT CASSPQGGLTDTQYF 15 NA NA TRBJ2-3 TRBV5-6
TGCGCCAGCAGCTTGGCTCCCGCCCCAGATAGCAATGAGCAGTTCTTC CASSLAPAPDSNEQFF 16 NA NA TRBJ2-1 TRBV5-1
TGTGCCAGCACCGGAGGGGGCTCCTGGGACTCCTACGAGCAGTACTTC CASTGGGSWDSYEQYF 16 NA NA TRBJ2-7 TRBV11-3